This TCR beta chain was documented in a study of T cells in Graves' hyperthyroidism and ophthalmopathy. Germline CDR1 reads MDHEN; CDR2 reads SYDVKM. The CDR3 loop spans 12 amino acids. Trimming shortened V by 3 bases and J by 11 bases, and 13 bases separated the two germline ends. A sample of blood taken at first hyperthyroidism diagnosis preceded any ophthalmopathy symptoms. The authors obtained PBMCs from 10 ml of fresh peripheral blood. Study outcomes and limitations: Ophthalmopathy onset followed model prediction by a median approximately six months. Most thyroid clonotypes with frequency above 0.001 were detected in blood.

Remarks on this clonotype: Its target is not known.

From RNA transcripts, TCR beta CDR3 regions were amplified. TCR CDR3 regions were first amplified by RT-PCR with HTBI primers. TCRdb reanalysed the multiplex PCR reads using MiXCR and keeps one entry per CDR3 protein. The data show 370,000 or so distinct CDR3 sequences, with 15% to 19% seen just once and around a quarter held by the top ten. V is TRBV28 and J is TRBJ2-5; D perhaps matches TRBD2 (7 bases). The receptor's source is a woman between 18 and 30 years old with Graves' hyperthyroidism that later progressed to Graves' ophthalmopathy. The sequencing input was blood. The CDR3 bases are TGTGCCAGCAGTTTCGTCGGGGGGCAACAGTACTTC. Protein product: CASSFVGGQQYF.